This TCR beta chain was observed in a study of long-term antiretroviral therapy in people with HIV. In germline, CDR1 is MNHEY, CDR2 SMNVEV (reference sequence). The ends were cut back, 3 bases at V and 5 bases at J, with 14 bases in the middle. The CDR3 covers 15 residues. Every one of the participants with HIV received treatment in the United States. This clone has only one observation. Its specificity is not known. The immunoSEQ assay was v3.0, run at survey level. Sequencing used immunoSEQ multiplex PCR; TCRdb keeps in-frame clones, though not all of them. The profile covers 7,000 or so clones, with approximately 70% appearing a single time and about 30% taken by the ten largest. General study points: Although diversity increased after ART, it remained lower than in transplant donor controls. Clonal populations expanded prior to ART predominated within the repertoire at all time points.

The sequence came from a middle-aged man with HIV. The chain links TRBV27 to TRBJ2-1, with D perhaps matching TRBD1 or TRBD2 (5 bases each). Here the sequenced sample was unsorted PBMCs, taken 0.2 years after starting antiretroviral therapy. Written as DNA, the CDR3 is TGTGCCAGCAGTTTCCGTTGGCAGGGAGACAATGAGCAGTTCTTC. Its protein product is CASSFRWQGDNEQFF.